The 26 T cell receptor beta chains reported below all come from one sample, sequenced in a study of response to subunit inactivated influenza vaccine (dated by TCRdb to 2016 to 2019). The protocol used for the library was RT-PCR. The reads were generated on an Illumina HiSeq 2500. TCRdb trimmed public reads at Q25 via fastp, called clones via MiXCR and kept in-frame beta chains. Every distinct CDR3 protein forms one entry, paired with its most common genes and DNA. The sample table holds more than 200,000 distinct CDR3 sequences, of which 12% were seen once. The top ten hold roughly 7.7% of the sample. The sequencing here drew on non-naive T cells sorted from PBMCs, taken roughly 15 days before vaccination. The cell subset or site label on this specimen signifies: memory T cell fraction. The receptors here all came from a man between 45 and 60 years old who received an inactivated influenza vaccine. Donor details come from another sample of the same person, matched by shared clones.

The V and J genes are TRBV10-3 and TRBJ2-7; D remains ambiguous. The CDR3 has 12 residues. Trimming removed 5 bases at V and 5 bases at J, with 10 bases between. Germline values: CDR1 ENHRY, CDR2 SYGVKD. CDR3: CAISFSGDEQYF. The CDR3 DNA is TGTGCCATCAGTTTTAGTGGGGACGAGCAGTACTTC.

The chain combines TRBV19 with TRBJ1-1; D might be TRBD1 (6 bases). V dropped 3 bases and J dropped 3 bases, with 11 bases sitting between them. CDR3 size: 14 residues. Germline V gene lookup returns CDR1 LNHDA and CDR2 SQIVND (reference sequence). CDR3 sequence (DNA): TGTGCCAGTAGTATTCTGGGGGGCGACACTGAAGCTTTCTTT. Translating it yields CASSILGGDTEAFF.

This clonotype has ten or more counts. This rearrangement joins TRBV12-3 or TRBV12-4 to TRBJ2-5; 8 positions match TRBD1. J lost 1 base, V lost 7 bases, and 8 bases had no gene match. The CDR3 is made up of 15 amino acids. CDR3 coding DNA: TGTGCCAGCAATAACTGGCAGGGGGCCCAAGAGACCCAGTACTTC. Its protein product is CASNNWQGAQETQYF.

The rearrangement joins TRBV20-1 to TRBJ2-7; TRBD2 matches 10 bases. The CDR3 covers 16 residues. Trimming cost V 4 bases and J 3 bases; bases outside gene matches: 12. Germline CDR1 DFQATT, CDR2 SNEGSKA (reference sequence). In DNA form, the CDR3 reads TGCAGTGCTACCCCTTCGTGGGGACTAGCGAACTACGAGCAGTACTTC. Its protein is CSATPSWGLANYEQYF.

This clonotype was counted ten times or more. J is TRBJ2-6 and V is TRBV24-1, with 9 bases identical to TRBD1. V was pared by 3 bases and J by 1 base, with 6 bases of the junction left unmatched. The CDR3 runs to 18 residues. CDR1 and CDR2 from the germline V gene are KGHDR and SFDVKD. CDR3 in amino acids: CATSDGGQGKSGANVLTF. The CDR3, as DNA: TGTGCCACCAGTGATGGTGGACAGGGGAAGTCTGGGGCCAACGTCCTGACTTTC.

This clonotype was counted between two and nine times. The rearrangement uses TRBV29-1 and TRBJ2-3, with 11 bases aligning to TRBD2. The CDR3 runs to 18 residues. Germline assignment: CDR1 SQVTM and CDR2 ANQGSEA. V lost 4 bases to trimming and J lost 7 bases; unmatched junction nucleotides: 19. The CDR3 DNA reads TGCAGCGTTGTGGGGGGGGCCGCGGGACTAGCGGCACTCAATACGCAGTATTTT. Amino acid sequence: CSVVGGAAGLAALNTQYF.

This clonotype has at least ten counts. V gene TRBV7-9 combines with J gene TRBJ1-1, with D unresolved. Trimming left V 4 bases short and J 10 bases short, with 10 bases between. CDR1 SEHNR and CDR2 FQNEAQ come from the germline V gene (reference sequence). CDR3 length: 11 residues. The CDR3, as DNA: TGTGCCAGCAGCTCGGACTATGGAGCTTTCTTT. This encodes CASSSDYGAFF.

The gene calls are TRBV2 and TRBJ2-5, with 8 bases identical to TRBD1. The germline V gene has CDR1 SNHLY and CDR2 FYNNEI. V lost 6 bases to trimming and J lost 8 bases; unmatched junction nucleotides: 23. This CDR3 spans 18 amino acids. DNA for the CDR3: TGTGCCAGCAGCGAACCTAAGACAGGGGACACAAGTCGGCAAACCCAGTACTTC. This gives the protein CASSEPKTGDTSRQTQYF.

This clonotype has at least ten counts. The CDR3 DNA sequence: TGCAGTGCTCCAAGCCCAGGGGGTAGGGACTATGGCTACACCTTC. It specifies CSAPSPGGRDYGYTF. The V call is TRBV20-1, the J call TRBJ1-2, with 7 bases aligning to TRBD1. The CDR3 runs to 15 residues. Germline trimming cut 5 bases from V and 3 bases from J; bases unmatched to any gene: 12. The germline CDR1 and CDR2 sequences are DFQATT and SNEGSKA (reference sequence).

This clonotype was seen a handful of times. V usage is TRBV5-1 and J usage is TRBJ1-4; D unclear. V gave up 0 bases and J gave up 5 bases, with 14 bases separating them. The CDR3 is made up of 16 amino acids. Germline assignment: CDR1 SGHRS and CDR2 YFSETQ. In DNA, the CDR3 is TGCGCCAGCAGCTTGGATGGCCCAGCGAGGAATGAAAAACTGTTTTTT. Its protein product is CASSLDGPARNEKLFF.

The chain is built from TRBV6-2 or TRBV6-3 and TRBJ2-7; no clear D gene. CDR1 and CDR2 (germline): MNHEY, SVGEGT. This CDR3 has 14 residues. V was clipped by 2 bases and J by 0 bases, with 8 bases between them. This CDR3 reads CASSYPRSSYEQYF. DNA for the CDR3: TGTGCCAGCAGTTACCCGAGGAGCTCCTACGAGCAGTACTTC.

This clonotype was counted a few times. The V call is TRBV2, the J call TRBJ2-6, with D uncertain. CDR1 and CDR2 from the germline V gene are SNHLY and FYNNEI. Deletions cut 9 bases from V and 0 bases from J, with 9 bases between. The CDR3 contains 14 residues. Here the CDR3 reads CARNPDSGANVLTF. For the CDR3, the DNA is TGTGCCAGGAATCCCGACTCTGGGGCCAACGTCCTGACTTTC.

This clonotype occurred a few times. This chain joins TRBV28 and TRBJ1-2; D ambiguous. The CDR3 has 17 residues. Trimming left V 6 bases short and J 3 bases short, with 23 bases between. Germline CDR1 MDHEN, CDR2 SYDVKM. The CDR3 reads CASRDPRQYPLYYGYTF. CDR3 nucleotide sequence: TGTGCCAGCAGGGACCCCAGACAATACCCGCTTTACTATGGCTACACCTTC.

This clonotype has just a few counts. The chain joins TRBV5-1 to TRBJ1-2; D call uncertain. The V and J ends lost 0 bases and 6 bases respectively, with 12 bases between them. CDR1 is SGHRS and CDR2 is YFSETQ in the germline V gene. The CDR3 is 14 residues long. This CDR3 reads CASSLGSGSHGYTF. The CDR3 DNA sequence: TGCGCCAGCAGCTTGGGATCCGGGAGCCATGGCTACACCTTC.

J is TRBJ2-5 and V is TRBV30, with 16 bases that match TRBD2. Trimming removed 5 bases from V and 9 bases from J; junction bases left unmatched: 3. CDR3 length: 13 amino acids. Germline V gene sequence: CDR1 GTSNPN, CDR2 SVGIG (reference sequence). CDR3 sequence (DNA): TGTGCCTGGGGGGGACTAGCGGGGGGGCCCCAGTACTTC. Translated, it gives CAWGGLAGGPQYF.

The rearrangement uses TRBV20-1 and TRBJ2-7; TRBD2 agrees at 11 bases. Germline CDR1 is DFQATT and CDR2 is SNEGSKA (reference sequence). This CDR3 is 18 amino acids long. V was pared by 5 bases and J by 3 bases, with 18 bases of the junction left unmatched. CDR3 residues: CSAPEAGLAGGKVYEQYF. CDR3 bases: TGCAGTGCTCCCGAGGCGGGGCTAGCGGGAGGAAAGGTCTACGAGCAGTACTTC.

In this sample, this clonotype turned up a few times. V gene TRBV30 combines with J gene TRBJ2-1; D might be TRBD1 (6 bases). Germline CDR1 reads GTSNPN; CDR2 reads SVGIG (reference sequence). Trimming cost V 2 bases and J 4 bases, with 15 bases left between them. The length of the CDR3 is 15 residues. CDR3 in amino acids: CAWSTRGGPYNEQFF. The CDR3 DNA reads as TGTGCCTGGAGTACCCGAGGGGGACCGTACAATGAGCAGTTCTTC. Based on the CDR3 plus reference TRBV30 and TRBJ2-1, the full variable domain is SQTIHQWPATLVQPVGSPLSLECTVEGTSNPNLYWYRQAAGRGLQLLFYSVGIGQISSEVPQNLSASRPQDRQFILSSKKLLLSDSGFYLCAWSTRGGPYNEQFFGPGTRLTVL.

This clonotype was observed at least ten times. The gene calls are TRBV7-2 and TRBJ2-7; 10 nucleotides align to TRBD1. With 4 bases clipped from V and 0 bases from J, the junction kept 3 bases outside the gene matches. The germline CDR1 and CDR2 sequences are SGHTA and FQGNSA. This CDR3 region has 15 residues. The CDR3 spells CASSSGQGSSYEQYF. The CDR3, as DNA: TGTGCCAGCAGCTCGGGACAGGGGAGCTCCTACGAGCAGTACTTC. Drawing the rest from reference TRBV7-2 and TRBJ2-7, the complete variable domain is GAGVSQSPSNKVTEKGKDVELRCDPISGHTALYWYRQSLGQGLEFLIYFQGNSAPDKSGLPSDRFSAERTGGSVSTLTIQRTQQEDSAVYLCASSSGQGSSYEQYFGPGTRLTVT.

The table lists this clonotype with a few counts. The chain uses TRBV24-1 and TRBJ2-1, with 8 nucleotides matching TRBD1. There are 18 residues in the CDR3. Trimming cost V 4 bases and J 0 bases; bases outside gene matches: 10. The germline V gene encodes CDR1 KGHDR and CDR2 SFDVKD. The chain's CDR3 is CATSDPPGQASSYNEQFF. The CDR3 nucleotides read TGTGCCACCAGTGACCCCCCGGGACAGGCGAGCTCCTACAATGAGCAGTTCTTC.

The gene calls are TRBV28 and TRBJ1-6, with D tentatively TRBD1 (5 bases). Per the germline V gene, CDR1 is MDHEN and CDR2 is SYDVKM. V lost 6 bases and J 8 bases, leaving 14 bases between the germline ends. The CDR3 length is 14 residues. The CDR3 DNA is TGTGCCAGCAGCCCTGGACATCCGGATTCACCCCTCCACTTT. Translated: CASSPGHPDSPLHF.

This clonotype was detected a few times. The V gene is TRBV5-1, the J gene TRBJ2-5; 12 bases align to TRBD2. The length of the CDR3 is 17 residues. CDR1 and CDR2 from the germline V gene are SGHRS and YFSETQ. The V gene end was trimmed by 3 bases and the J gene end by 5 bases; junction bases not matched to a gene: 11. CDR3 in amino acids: CASSSGTSGYSRETQYF. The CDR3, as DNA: TGCGCCAGCAGCTCCGGGACTAGCGGGTACAGCCGGGAGACCCAGTACTTC.

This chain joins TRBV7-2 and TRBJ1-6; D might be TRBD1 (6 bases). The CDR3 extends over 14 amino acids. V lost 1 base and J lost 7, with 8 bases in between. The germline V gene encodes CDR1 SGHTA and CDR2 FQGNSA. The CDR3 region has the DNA TGTGCCAGCAGCTTAGTAGGACAGAATTCACCCCTCCACTTT. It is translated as CASSLVGQNSPLHF.

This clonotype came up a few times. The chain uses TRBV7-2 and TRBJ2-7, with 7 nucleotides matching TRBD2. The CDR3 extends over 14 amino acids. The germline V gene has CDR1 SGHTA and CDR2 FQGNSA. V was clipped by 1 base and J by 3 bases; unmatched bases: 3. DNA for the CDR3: TGTGCCAGCAGCTTAGGGACTAGTGACTACGAGCAGTACTTC. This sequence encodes CASSLGTSDYEQYF.

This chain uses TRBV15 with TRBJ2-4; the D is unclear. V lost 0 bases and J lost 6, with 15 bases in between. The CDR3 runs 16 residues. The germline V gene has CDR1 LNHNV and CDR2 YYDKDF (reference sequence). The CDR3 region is CATSRDKGFRSNIQYF. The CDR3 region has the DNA TGTGCCACCAGCAGAGATAAGGGCTTCAGATCAAACATTCAGTACTTC.

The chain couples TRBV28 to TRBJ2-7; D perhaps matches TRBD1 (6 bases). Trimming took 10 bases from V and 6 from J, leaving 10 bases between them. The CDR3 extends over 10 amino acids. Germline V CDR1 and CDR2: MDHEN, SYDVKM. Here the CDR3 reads CATRQVEQYF. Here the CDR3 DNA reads TGTGCCACCAGACAGGTCGAGCAGTACTTC. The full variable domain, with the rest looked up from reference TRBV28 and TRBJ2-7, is DVKVTQSSRYLVKRTGEKVFLECVQDMDHENMFWYRQDPGLGLRLIYFSYDVKMKEKGDIPEGYSVSREKKERFSLILESASTNQTSMYLCATRQVEQYFGPGTRLTVT.

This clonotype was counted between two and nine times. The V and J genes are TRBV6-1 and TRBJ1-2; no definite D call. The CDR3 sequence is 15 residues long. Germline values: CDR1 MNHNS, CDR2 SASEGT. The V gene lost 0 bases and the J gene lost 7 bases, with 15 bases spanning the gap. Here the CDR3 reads CASSEAVGRLGGYTF. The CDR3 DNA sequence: TGTGCCAGCAGTGAAGCGGTAGGCCGACTGGGTGGCTACACCTTC.